This TCR beta chain originates from a study of blood T cell repertoires in COVID-19. The V gene lost 4 bases and the J gene lost 0 bases, with 11 bases spanning the gap. This CDR3 contains 15 residues. The V gene's germline CDR1 is SGHNT and CDR2 YYREEE (reference sequence). Profiling relied on immunoSEQ multiplex PCR, and the TCRdb table lists in-frame clones only, not all of them. The table records a few hundred thousand clones, 80% to 85% of them present only once. The sample comprised PBMCs or T cells enriched from blood (not recorded which). The chain couples TRBV5-4 to TRBJ1-3; D possibly corresponds to TRBD1 (6 bases). The source of this sequence is a woman in her forties or fifties who had recovered from COVID-19. CDR3 protein: CASSRDIRSGNTIYF. In nucleotides, the CDR3 is TGTGCCAGCAGCCGGGACATACGCTCTGGAAACACCATATATTTT.